This T cell receptor gamma chain was captured by sequencing in a study of gamma delta lymphoproliferative disorders and STAT genes. Across the study: The EuroClonality-NGS protocol was used to prepare delta libraries. Study-wide points: Most major patient clonotypes were shared with at least one healthy donor. Whether leukemic clones are public or private remains unconfirmed.

With respect to this clone: Its antigen remains unidentified.

V shed 4 bases and J 9 bases; nucleotides not matched to a gene: 15. This CDR3 spans 18 amino acids. Looked up from germline, CDR1 is VENAVY and CDR2 is YDSYNSRV. The receptor sequences were amplified from genomic DNA of peripheral blood mononuclear cells. TCRdb reanalysed the multiplex PCR reads via CATT. The profile shows 950 or so gamma-chain clones, over 25% of them singletons. The material sequenced was blood. The TCR originated in a human donor in good health. The chain couples TRGV8 to TRGJP. Here the J gene was assigned by germline matching of the DNA, as TCRdb has none. This CDR3 is CATWDPEVLRLGKKIKVF. CDR3 sequence (DNA): TGTGCCACCTGGGACCCCGAAGTTCTAAGGTTGGGCAAAAAAATCAAGGTATTT.